This is a list of T cell receptor beta chains from one sample in a study of blood T cell repertoires in COVID-19. Clones were read by immunoSEQ multiplex PCR, and TCRdb kept only the in-frame ones, dropping some. The top ten hold about 2.1% of the sample, which has 270,000 or so clones, around 87% seen once. What was sequenced was peripheral blood. These receptors all stem from a woman aged 55-75 years with COVID-19, enrolled during active disease. Both conserved end residues are part of each CDR3. A D gene is named only where the DNA matches it firmly. The size entry is marked missing in some rows and otherwise reads once, few, many or a size class.

V	size	J	D	CDR3	DNA
TRBV14	-	TRBJ1-1	-	CASSPIRDTSSWGTEAFF	TGTGCCAGCAGCCCTATCCGGGACACTTCTTCTTGGGGCACTGAAGCTTTCTTT
TRBV11-3	-	TRBJ2-3	TRBD1	CASSPRVTGASTDTQYF	TGTGCCAGCAGCCCCCGGGTCACAGGGGCGAGTACAGATACGCAGTATTTT
TRBV30	-	TRBJ2-2	TRBD2	CAWSVLAGNTGELFF	TGTGCCTGGAGTGTACTAGCGGGGAACACCGGGGAGCTGTTTTTT
TRBV2	-	TRBJ1-2	-	CASSINQNTNYGYTF	TGTGCCAGCAGTATTAACCAGAATACCAACTATGGCTACACCTTC
TRBV2	once	TRBJ1-1	TRBD1	CASSEARIVGQAAFF	TGTGCCAGCAGTGAAGCGCGGATCGTGGGACAGGCAGCTTTCTTT
TRBV18	-	TRBJ1-4	-	CASSLRQFEKLFF	TGTGCCAGCTCACTAAGACAGTTTGAAAAACTGTTTTTT
TRBV7-2	-	TRBJ1-4	-	CASSLDAGISEKLFF	TGTGCCAGCAGCTTAGACGCGGGGATTTCGGAAAAACTGTTTTTT
TRBV5-6	once	TRBJ2-3	-	CASSLSGSTDTQYF	TGTGCCAGCAGCCTGTCCGGGTCCACAGATACGCAGTATTTT
TRBV7-2	-	TRBJ2-1	TRBD2	CASSFQASGGNEQFF	TGTGCCAGCAGCTTTCAGGCTAGCGGGGGGAATGAGCAGTTCTTC
TRBV7-2	-	TRBJ1-1	-	CASSLYAELNTEAFF	TGTGCCAGCAGCTTATATGCGGAACTGAACACTGAAGCTTTCTTT
TRBV3-1/TRBV3-2	once	TRBJ1-1	-	CASSSREGMNTEAFF	TGTGCCAGCAGCTCCCGGGAGGGGATGAACACTGAAGCTTTCTTT